This T cell receptor beta chain appears in the sequencing data of a study of glioma-infiltrating T cells after dendritic cell vaccination. Sequencing was performed with immunoSEQ multiplex PCR; in TCRdb, only in-frame clones are kept and a portion is missing. In the table there are 85,000 to 95,000 clones, approximately 90% of which are singletons. The sample consisted of blood, taken before dendritic cell vaccination. This sequence originates from a human donor with glioblastoma.

CDR3 DNA sequence: TGTGCCAGCAGCGGGGTTGACAGGGGGCGGCATGGCTACACCTTC. This sequence encodes CASSGVDRGRHGYTF. The chain joins TRBV6-1 to TRBJ1-2, with TRBD1 matching over 10 bases. The germline V gene has CDR1 MNHNS and CDR2 SASEGT. J was trimmed by 6 bases and V by 6 bases; bases with no gene match: 10. The CDR3 has 15 residues.